The sample holds many counts of the clone carrying this T cell receptor beta chain. Its target is unknown. Together with thyroid ultrasound, orbital computed tomography, serum thyroxine and TRAb, clinical symptoms were used for diagnoses. Losses at the gene ends were 8 bases for V and 5 bases for J; bases not matched to a gene: 3. The CDR3 loop spans 13 amino acids. CDR1 is MNHNS, CDR2 SASEGT, per germline. RNA transcripts yielded amplified TCR beta CDR3 regions. In the first-round RT-PCR of the TCR CDR3, the HTBI primer set was used. TCRdb reanalysed the multiplex PCR reads using MiXCR and keeps one entry per CDR3 protein. Of about 530,000 distinct CDR3 sequences listed, 17% were seen once; the top ten hold about 16%. These data belong to a study of T cells in Graves' hyperthyroidism and ophthalmopathy. Findings and caveats of the study: Most thyroid clonotypes that were expanded above 0.001 also turned up in blood. Stable hyperthyroidism was separated from ophthalmopathy by a model based on 13 V-J features.

V usage is TRBV6-1 and J usage is TRBJ2-2; 9 nucleotides line up with TRBD1. The TCR sequence derives from a woman under 30 with Graves' ophthalmopathy. Sequencing was done on a sample of blood. Here the CDR3 DNA reads TGTGCCAGCCGGGACAGGGAAACCGGGGAGCTGTTTTTT. Amino acid sequence: CASRDRETGELFF.